This section outlines one T cell receptor beta chain sequence together with its context. V was trimmed by 2 bases and J by 6 bases, leaving 10 bases between them. This CDR3 has 13 amino acids. Germline assignment: CDR1 PRHDT and CDR2 FYEKMQ (reference sequence). The sample belongs to a study of shared T cell receptors in the human thymus. Only in-frame clones appear in the TCRdb table, and some are missing; sequencing was by immunoSEQ multiplex PCR. The sample consists of some 640,000 clones, 80% to 90% of them appearing once. The data were also submitted as part of a second study, on human thymus T cells.

The receptor was derived from a boy in the first two years of life with a congenital heart defect. The rearrangement uses TRBV13 and TRBJ1-2; no clear D gene. The sample taken for sequencing was thymocytes. CDR3 amino acids: CASSLFTSDGYTF. Written as DNA, the CDR3 is TGTGCCAGCAGCTTATTCACATCCGATGGCTACACCTTC.